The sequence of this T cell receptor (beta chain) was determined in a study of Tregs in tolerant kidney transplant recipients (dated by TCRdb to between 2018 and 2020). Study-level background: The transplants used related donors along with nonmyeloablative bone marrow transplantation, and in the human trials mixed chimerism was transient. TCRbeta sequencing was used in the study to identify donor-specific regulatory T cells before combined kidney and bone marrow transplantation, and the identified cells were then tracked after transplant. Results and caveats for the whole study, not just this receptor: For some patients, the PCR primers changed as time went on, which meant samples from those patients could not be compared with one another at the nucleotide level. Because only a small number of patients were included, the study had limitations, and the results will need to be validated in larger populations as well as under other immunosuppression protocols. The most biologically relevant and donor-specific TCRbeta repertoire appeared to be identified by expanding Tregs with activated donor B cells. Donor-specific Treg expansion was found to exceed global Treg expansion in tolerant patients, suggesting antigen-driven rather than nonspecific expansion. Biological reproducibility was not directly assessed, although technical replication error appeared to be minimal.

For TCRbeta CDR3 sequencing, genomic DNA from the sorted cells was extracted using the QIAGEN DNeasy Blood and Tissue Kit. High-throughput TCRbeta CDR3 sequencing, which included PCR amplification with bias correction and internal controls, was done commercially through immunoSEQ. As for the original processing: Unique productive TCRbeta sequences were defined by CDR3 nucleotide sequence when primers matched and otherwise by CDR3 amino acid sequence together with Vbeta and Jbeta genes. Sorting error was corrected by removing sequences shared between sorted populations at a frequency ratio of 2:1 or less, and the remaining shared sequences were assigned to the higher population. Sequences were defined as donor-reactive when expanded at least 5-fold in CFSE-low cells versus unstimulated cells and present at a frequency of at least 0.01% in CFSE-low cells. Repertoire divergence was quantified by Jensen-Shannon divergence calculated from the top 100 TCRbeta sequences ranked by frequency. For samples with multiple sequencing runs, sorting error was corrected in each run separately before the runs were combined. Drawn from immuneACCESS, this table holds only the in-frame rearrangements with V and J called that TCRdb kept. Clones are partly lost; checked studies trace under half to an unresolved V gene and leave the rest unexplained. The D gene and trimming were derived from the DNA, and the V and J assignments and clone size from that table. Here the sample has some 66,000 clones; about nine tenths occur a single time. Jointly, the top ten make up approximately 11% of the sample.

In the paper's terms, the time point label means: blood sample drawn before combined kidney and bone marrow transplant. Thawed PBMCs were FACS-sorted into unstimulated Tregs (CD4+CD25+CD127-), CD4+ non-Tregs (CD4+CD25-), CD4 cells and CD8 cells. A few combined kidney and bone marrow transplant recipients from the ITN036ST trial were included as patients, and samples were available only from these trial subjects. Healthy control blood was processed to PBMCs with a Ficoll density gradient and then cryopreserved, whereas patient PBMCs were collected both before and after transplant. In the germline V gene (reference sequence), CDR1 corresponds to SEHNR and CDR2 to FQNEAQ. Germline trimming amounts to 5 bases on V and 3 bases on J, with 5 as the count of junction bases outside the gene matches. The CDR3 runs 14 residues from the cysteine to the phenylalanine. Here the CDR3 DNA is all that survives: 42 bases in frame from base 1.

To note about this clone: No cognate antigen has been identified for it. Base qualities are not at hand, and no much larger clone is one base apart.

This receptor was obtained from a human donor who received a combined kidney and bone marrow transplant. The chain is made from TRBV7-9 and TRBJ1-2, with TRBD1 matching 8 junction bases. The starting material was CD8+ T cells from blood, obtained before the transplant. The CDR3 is CASSPGTGDYGYTF. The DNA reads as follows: TGTGCCAGCAGCCCAGGGACAGGAGACTATGGCTACACCTTC. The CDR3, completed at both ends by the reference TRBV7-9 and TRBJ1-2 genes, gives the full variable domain DTGVSQNPRHKITKRGQNVTFRCDPISEHNRLYWYRQTLGQGPEFLTYFQNEAQLEKSRLLSDRFSAERPKGSFSTLEIQRTEQGDSAMYLCASSPGTGDYGYTFGSGTRLTVV.